What follows describes a single TCR beta chain. The entry originates in a study of blood T cell repertoires in COVID-19. CDR3 size: 17 residues. Per germline, CDR1 SGHVS and CDR2 FQNEAQ. With 0 bases clipped from V and 4 bases from J, the junction kept 10 bases outside the gene matches. The data were produced by immunoSEQ multiplex PCR, yet TCRdb's version contains in-frame clones alone and is incomplete. The sample lists 200,000 to 250,000 clones; approximately 82% were seen once. The specimen sequenced was peripheral blood. The V and J genes are TRBV7-8 and TRBJ2-7; 9 bases are shared with TRBD1. The clonotype was recovered from a woman of 80 years or more with acute or convalescent COVID-19. The CDR3 region is CASSLATPGQGLYEQYF. Here the CDR3 DNA reads TGTGCCAGCAGCTTAGCGACCCCGGGACAGGGTTTATACGAGCAGTACTTC.